What follows describes a single TCR beta chain. Its antigen is currently not known. Sequencing was performed on a NextSeq 550. The Human TCR Profiling Kit (MiLaboratory) was used to make UMI-labeled 5' RACE TRB cDNA libraries. The full amount of extracted RNA was used for cDNA synthesis, and the full amount of resulting cDNA was used for PCR amplification. Libraries were prepared in parallel with an identical number of PCR cycles. Turning to the authors' computational methods: MIGEC and MiXCR extracted about 53,000 +/- 10,000 unique UMI-labeled TRB cDNA molecules per library, requiring at least two reads per UMI. On average, each library contained about 40,000 +/- 10,000 functional in-frame TRB CDR3 nucleotide clonotypes without stop codons. After downsampling to 5000 UMI-labeled TRB molecules per sample, diversity metrics, including normalized Shannon-Wiener and Chao1, were computed in VDJtools. VDJtools computed clonotype-size-weighted physicochemical properties of the central five CDR3 residues: interaction energy, strength, volume and Kidera factor 4. TCRdb reprocessed the raw reads; every CDR3 protein sequence is a single record, and DNA is not supplied. The V and J calls shown here were made by TCRdb, not taken from the authors' results. This specimen's table enumerates 5,500 to 6,000 distinct CDR3 sequences. Clones ranked in the top ten supply 2% to 2.5% of the sample.

For each CD8+ T cell subset, flow sorting was done in triplicate, and a few hundred thousand cells per subset went directly into RLT lysis buffer. To keep memory contaminants out, a stringent definition of naive CD8+ T cells was applied: CD45RO-CCR7+CD27+CD95-. Peripheral blood mononuclear cells were isolated from buffy coats using standard density gradient centrifugation. Naive CXCR3-negative and CXCR3-positive CD8+ T cells were flow-sorted using a FACSAria III. Total RNA was extracted from sorted cells using an RNeasy Mini Kit. This sample is part of a study of CXCR3-negative and CXCR3-positive naive CD8 T cells (dated by TCRdb to 2018 to 2020). About the full investigation: In total, approximately 140 million TRB reads were obtained, or roughly 1.5 +/- 0.3 million reads per library. Diversity and physicochemical repertoire analyses were performed on around twelve donors pooled from two independent experiments. The TRBV-TRBJ cluster analysis covered naive subsets from about 5 donors and memory cells from 3 donors. General study outcomes and caveats: TRB CDR3s from CXCR3-positive naive cells showed higher hydrophobicity (lower Kidera factor 4), lower energy, and higher strength and volume indices than CXCR3-negative naive cells. Repertoire diversity was comparably high in both naive subsets but much lower in memory CD8+ T cells. Because surface CD5, which is linked to self-reactivity in mice, was comparable between the naive subsets, TCR interaction strength was also inferred from TRB CDR3 physicochemical properties. Because CXCR3 expression was partially decreased after cryopreservation, freshly isolated PBMCs were used for most assays. Naive CXCR3-negative and CXCR3-positive cells from the same donor showed similar TRBV-TRBJ usage, whereas memory cells showed distinct patterns.

The germline V gene gives CDR1 as MDHEN and CDR2 as SYDVKM. Taken from cysteine to phenylalanine, the CDR3 has 13 residues. DNA was not recorded. This TCR was recovered from a human donor in good health. Some clones in this sample may be carry-over from other donors' samples. The sequencing input was naive CXCR3+ CD8+ T cells from blood. Per the publication, the cell subset or site label means: CD45RO-CCR7+CD27+CD95- naive CD8+ T cells expressing CXCR3 (TNR3+). The rearranged chain carries TRBV28 and TRBJ2-1; with no DNA, the TCRdb D assignment of TRBD1 cannot be verified. The CDR3 loop reads CASTHGRGNEQFF. Here the CDR3 is joined to the reference TRBV28 and TRBJ2-1 genes, and the full variable domain is: DVKVTQSSRYLVKRTGEKVFLECVQDMDHENMFWYRQDPGLGLRLIYFSYDVKMKEKGDIPEGYSVSREKKERFSLILESASTNQTSMYLCASTHGRGNEQFFGPGTRLTVL.